A single sample gave rise to the 9 T cell receptor beta chains below, sequenced in a study of cytotoxic CD8 clonotypes in ibrutinib-treated CLL. This table comes from immunoSEQ multiplex PCR, and its TCRdb copy is limited to in-frame clones, with some not included. The table includes more than 300,000 clones, around four fifths detected once. This specimen consisted of PBMCs, obtained before ibrutinib treatment. The receptor set was obtained from a human donor with chronic lymphocytic leukemia.

The chain has TRBV5-1 and TRBJ2-2; the D gene is possibly TRBD1 (6 bases). Per the germline V gene, CDR1 is SGHRS and CDR2 is YFSETQ. V was clipped by 3 bases and J by 0 bases, with 12 bases between them. The CDR3 sequence is 16 residues long. The DNA for the CDR3 is TGCGCCAGCAGCTCTGCAGGGGACACGAACACCGGGGAGCTGTTTTTT. Amino acid sequence: CASSSAGDTNTGELFF.

The V gene is TRBV28, the J gene TRBJ2-7, with D possibly being TRBD1 (6 bases). The CDR3 is 13 amino acids. V was shortened by 4 bases and J by 5 bases, with 12 bases between the two germline ends. Germline V gene data show CDR1 as MDHEN and CDR2 as SYDVKM. Here the CDR3 reads CASSYRQAHEQYF. In DNA form, the CDR3 reads TGTGCCAGCAGTTATAGACAGGCGCACGAGCAGTACTTC.

In regard to this clone: This CDR3 is also generated by other DNA sequences in the sample. The chain recombines TRBV6-5 with TRBJ1-5; D perhaps matches TRBD1 (5 bases). Germline CDR1 MNHEY, CDR2 SVGAGI. Trimming shortened V by 5 bases and J by 1 base, and 6 bases separated the two germline ends. CDR3 size: 13 residues. The DNA of the CDR3 is TGTGCCAGCAGTCGGGACAGCAATCAGCCCCAGCATTTT. Amino acid sequence: CASSRDSNQPQHF.

This clone was counted once. This rearrangement joins TRBV15 to TRBJ1-2, with D uncertain. Trimming shortened V by 0 bases and J by 8 bases, and 13 bases separated the two germline ends. Germline loops: CDR1 LNHNV, CDR2 YYDKDF (reference sequence). This CDR3 is 14 amino acids long. The CDR3 nucleotides read TGTGCCACCAGCAGAGACCAGCGGGTGAGCGGCTACACCTTC. This sequence encodes CATSRDQRVSGYTF.

The rearrangement joins TRBV7-9 to TRBJ2-1; possible D gene TRBD2, 6 bases. Germline lookup yields CDR1 SEHNR and CDR2 FQNEAQ (reference sequence). The V and J ends lost 3 bases and 10 bases respectively, with 13 bases between them. The CDR3 contains 13 residues. The CDR3 is CASSFGVAGEQFF. Written as DNA, the CDR3 is TGTGCCAGCAGCTTTGGGGTTGCGGGAGAGCAGTTCTTC.

The chain employs TRBV27 and TRBJ1-5, with D unclear. Between the trimmed V and J ends, which lost 7 bases and 4 bases, there was a span of 8 bases. Germline loops: CDR1 MNHEY, CDR2 SMNVEV (reference sequence). This CDR3 comprises 12 residues. CDR3 sequence: CASTSGNQPQHF. The CDR3 coding sequence is TGTGCCAGCACGTCTGGGAATCAGCCCCAGCATTTT.

The gene calls are TRBV7-9 and TRBJ1-2, with D hard to call. Trimming shortened V by 4 bases and J by 8 bases, and 23 bases separated the two germline ends. Per germline, CDR1 SEHNR and CDR2 FQNEAQ (reference sequence). This CDR3 contains 16 residues. The DNA for the CDR3 is TGTGCCAGCAGCTCAGTAATGATGGAGGCAGGATTGGGCTACACCTTC. Amino acids: CASSSVMMEAGLGYTF.

The rearrangement joins TRBV4-2 to TRBJ2-3; D uncertain. CDR1 LGHNA and CDR2 YNFKEQ come from the germline V gene. Trimming took 0 bases from V and 2 from J, leaving 9 bases between them. This CDR3 is 15 amino acids long. The CDR3 nucleotides are TGTGCCAGCAGCCAAGAGGCCACAGCCACAGATACGCAGTATTTT. Translation: CASSQEATATDTQYF.

The J gene is TRBJ2-1, the V gene TRBV5-6; TRBD2 aligns across 7 bases. Germline CDR1 reads SGHDT; CDR2 reads YYEEEE. Trimming at V came to 0 bases and at J to 9 bases, leaving 9 bases not matched to a gene. CDR3 size: 15 residues. The CDR3 sequence is CASSLARAGFGEQFF. Written as DNA, the CDR3 is TGTGCCAGCAGCTTGGCCCGAGCGGGGTTTGGTGAGCAGTTCTTC.